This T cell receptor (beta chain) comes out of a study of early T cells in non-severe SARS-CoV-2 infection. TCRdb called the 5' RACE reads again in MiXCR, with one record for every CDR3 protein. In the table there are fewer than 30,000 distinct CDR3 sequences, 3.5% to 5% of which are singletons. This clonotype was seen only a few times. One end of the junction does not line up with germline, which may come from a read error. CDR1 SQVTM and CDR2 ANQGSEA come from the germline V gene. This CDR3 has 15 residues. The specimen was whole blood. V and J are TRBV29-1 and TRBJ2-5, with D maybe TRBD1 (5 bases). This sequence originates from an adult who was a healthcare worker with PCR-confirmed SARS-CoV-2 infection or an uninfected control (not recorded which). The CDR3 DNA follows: TGCAGCGTTGAATTCTTAAGGGGCCGCTTGGAGACGCAGTACTTC. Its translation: CSVEFLRGRLETQYF.